A single sample gave rise to the 22 T cell receptor beta chains below, sequenced in a study of T cell repertoires in cytomegalovirus infection. TCRdb itself ran the reads through MiXCR, one entry per CDR3 protein. The sample lists about 700,000 distinct CDR3 sequences; about 30% were seen once. Their antigen targets remain unknown. Sequenced here: cultured PBMCs, sampled from culture after CMV antigen stimulation. Every receptor here comes from a human donor in good health (CMV status not recorded). Some clones in this sample may be carry-over from other donors' samples.

J is TRBJ1-1 and V is TRBV12-5, with D possibly being TRBD1 (5 bases). The CDR3 contains 15 residues. CDR1 and CDR2 (germline): LGHNT, FRNRAP. V lost 0 bases, J lost 2 bases, and 10 bases lay in between. The CDR3 protein is CASGLVLGGNTEAFF. CDR3 DNA sequence: TGTGCTAGTGGTTTGGTACTGGGGGGAAACACTGAAGCTTTCTTT.

This clonotype has a handful of counts. The CDR3 spells CASSQDYGSSSYNEQFF. DNA for the CDR3: TGCGCCAGCAGCCAAGATTACGGCTCAAGCTCCTACAATGAGCAGTTCTTC. This rearrangement joins TRBV4-1 to TRBJ2-1, with D uncertain. Between the trimmed V and J ends, which lost 0 bases and 0 bases, there was a span of 12 bases. Germline V lookup: CDR1 MGHRA, CDR2 YSYEKL. The CDR3 has 17 amino acids.

The gene calls are TRBV7-2 and TRBJ2-5; D remains unclear. The CDR3 runs to 14 residues. With 5 bases removed from V and 6 bases from J, the gap between germline ends came to 16 bases. Germline V gene sequence: CDR1 SGHTA, CDR2 FQGNSA. The DNA for the CDR3 is TGTGCCAGCAGCCCGGAGCCGTGGATGCAGACCCAGTACTTC. Its protein product is CASSPEPWMQTQYF. Together with reference TRBV7-2 and TRBJ2-5, the CDR3 gives the full variable domain: GAGVSQSPSNKVTEKGKDVELRCDPISGHTALYWYRQSLGQGLEFLIYFQGNSAPDKSGLPSDRFSAERTGGSVSTLTIQRTQQEDSAVYLCASSPEPWMQTQYFGPGTRLLVL.

This clonotype was seen more than once but under ten times. The chain has TRBV19 and TRBJ2-7; possibly TRBD1 or TRBD2 for D (5 bases each). The length of the CDR3 is 14 residues. CDR1 and CDR2 (germline): LNHDA, SQIVND (reference sequence). The V end lost 4 bases, the J end lost 1 base, and 11 bases lay between the germline ends. The CDR3: CASSTRDRSYEQYF. The CDR3 region has the DNA TGTGCCAGTAGTACAAGGGACCGATCCTACGAGCAGTACTTC.

The V call is TRBV6-1, the J call TRBJ1-6; 8 bases are shared with TRBD1. Germline CDR1 and CDR2: MNHNS and SASEGT. CDR3 length: 16 amino acids. V shed 2 bases, J shed 10 bases, and the junction held 10 bases outside the gene matches. This chain's CDR3 is CASSEIPGTGNSPLHF. The CDR3, as DNA: TGTGCCAGCAGTGAAATTCCCGGGACAGGCAACTCACCCCTCCACTTT.

In this sample, this clonotype turned up once. This sequence joins TRBV10-3 and TRBJ2-7; 8 nucleotides agree with TRBD2. The CDR3 covers 13 residues. Germline V lookup: CDR1 ENHRY, CDR2 SYGVKD. V trimming: 2 bases; J trimming: 5 bases; junction bases outside the gene matches: 2. Here the CDR3 DNA reads TGTGCCATCAGTGAGCCGGGAGGGAACGAGCAGTACTTC. It is translated as CAISEPGGNEQYF.

J is TRBJ2-3 and V is TRBV2; TRBD2 matches 8 bases. The ends lost 6 bases at V and 2 bases at J; junction bases unmatched: 16. The CDR3 runs to 18 residues. CDR1 and CDR2 from the germline V gene are SNHLY and FYNNEI. The CDR3 reads CASSDRGGGERITDTQYF. Written as DNA, the CDR3 is TGTGCCAGCAGCGACCGGGGGGGGGGGGAGCGCATCACAGATACGCAGTATTTT.

The V gene is TRBV20-1, the J gene TRBJ2-7; 11 bases fit TRBD2. From germline, CDR1 is DFQATT and CDR2 SNEGSKA (reference sequence). V shed 1 base and J 4 bases; nucleotides not matched to a gene: 3. This CDR3 is built from 14 residues. Here the CDR3 reads CSARAGTSGYEQYF. The CDR3 coding sequence is TGCAGTGCTAGAGCAGGGACTAGCGGTTACGAGCAGTACTTC.

This clonotype has just a few counts. The V call is TRBV7-2, the J call TRBJ2-5; D not certain. The ends were cut back, 1 base at V and 3 bases at J, with 6 bases in the middle. Germline values: CDR1 SGHTA, CDR2 FQGNSA. This CDR3 has 13 amino acids. CDR3 region: CASSLGAKETQYF. CDR3 nucleotide sequence: TGTGCCAGCAGCTTAGGGGCTAAAGAGACCCAGTACTTC.

This clonotype was counted a single time. This chain links TRBV6-5 with TRBJ1-6; 8 bases align to TRBD1. Germline trimming cut 5 bases from V and 7 bases from J; bases unmatched to any gene: 4. Germline V gene data show CDR1 as MNHEY and CDR2 as SVGAGI. This CDR3 spans 14 amino acids. The CDR3 protein is CASSRGQENSPLHF. The CDR3 DNA sequence: TGTGCCAGCAGTCGGGGACAGGAGAATTCACCCCTCCACTTT.

There are many counts of this clonotype. The rearrangement joins TRBV7-2 to TRBJ1-3; D remains unclear. Germline V CDR1 and CDR2: SGHTA, FQGNSA. Trimming shortened V by 5 bases and J by 0 bases, and 11 bases separated the two germline ends. The CDR3 runs 15 residues. The CDR3 nucleotides are TGTGCCAGCAGCACCGCGGGAGCCTCTGGAAACACCATATATTTT. Translation gives CASSTAGASGNTIYF.

This clonotype came up a few times. J is TRBJ2-7 and V is TRBV6-6, with TRBD1 as a possible D gene (6 bases). The germline V gene encodes CDR1 MNHNY and CDR2 SVGAGI (reference sequence). This CDR3 has 13 amino acids. V dropped 6 bases and J dropped 4 bases, with 13 bases sitting between them. CDR3 in DNA: TGTGCCAGCAGGGCAGGGGTTTCTTACGAGCAGTACTTC. This gives the protein CASRAGVSYEQYF.

There are many counts of this clonotype. J is TRBJ2-1 and V is TRBV7-2; D not resolved. Trimming stripped 5 bases from V and 6 bases from J, with 8 bases between. This CDR3 is built from 12 residues. Germline values: CDR1 SGHTA, CDR2 FQGNSA. This chain's CDR3 is CASSRTVNEQFF. The CDR3 DNA follows: TGTGCCAGCAGCCGGACCGTCAATGAGCAGTTCTTC.

This clonotype was counted only a few times. V usage is TRBV2 and J usage is TRBJ1-2; D gene uncertain. V was pared by 4 bases and J by 0 bases, with 12 bases between. This CDR3 comprises 15 residues. Germline V gene sequence: CDR1 SNHLY, CDR2 FYNNEI. CDR3 coding DNA: TGTGCCAGCAGTGTGGTGAGAAGAGCTAACTATGGCTACACCTTC. Amino acids: CASSVVRRANYGYTF.

The chain combines TRBV6-1 with TRBJ2-3; D is perhaps TRBD2 (5 bases). CDR1 MNHNS and CDR2 SASEGT come from the germline V gene. The CDR3 has 15 amino acids. The V end lost 4 bases, the J end lost 2 bases, and 13 bases lay between the germline ends. DNA for the CDR3: TGTGCCAGCAGTGGAACCGGAGGACCCACAGATACGCAGTATTTT. Its protein product is CASSGTGGPTDTQYF.

This clonotype was seen repeatedly, ten times or more. The junction shows a germline mismatch at one end, possibly a read error. CDR3 protein: CASSLLAGGSYEQYF. The CDR3 region has the DNA TGCGCCAGCAGCTTACTAGCGGGGGGCTCCTACGAGCAGTACTTC. J is TRBJ2-7 and V is TRBV12-3 or TRBV12-4; TRBD2 matches at 12 bases. The CDR3 is made up of 15 amino acids.

J is TRBJ2-2 and V is TRBV15; no clear D gene. From germline, CDR1 is LNHNV and CDR2 YYDKDF (reference sequence). The CDR3 consists of 15 residues. With 0 bases removed from V and 6 bases from J, the gap between germline ends came to 11 bases. CDR3 coding DNA: TGTGCCACCAGCAGAGATCTCCCGGGTCCCGGGGAGCTGTTTTTT. The encoded protein is CATSRDLPGPGELFF.

This clonotype was detected only a few times. The V gene is TRBV10-3, the J gene TRBJ2-5; 11 bases align to TRBD2. The CDR3 runs to 14 residues. The V and J ends lost 5 bases and 6 bases, in that order; junction bases with no gene match: 5. Germline lookup yields CDR1 ENHRY and CDR2 SYGVKD. CDR3 DNA: TGTGCCATCAGTACTAGCGGGAGCAGCCAGACCCAGTACTTC. It encodes CAISTSGSSQTQYF.

This clonotype has only a few counts. This sequence joins TRBV12-3 or TRBV12-4 and TRBJ1-4; D ambiguous. The CDR3 has 13 amino acids. Trimming took off 6 bases at V and 0 bases at J, with 5 bases between the two ends. The CDR3 reads CASRQTTNEKLFF. The DNA for the CDR3 is TGTGCCAGCAGGCAGACAACTAATGAAAAACTGTTTTTT.

The rearrangement uses TRBV2 and TRBJ2-1; D is possibly TRBD1 or TRBD2 (5 bases each). Germline V gives CDR1 SNHLY, CDR2 FYNNEI. The CDR3 is 14 amino acids. V was trimmed by 7 bases and J by 4 bases, leaving 14 bases between them. Here the CDR3 DNA reads TGTGCCAGCATGGGGCTAGCAGGTTACAATGAGCAGTTCTTC. It codes for CASMGLAGYNEQFF.

This clonotype was detected only a few times. This rearrangement joins TRBV7-2 to TRBJ1-2; TRBD1 might be the D (6 bases). Per germline, CDR1 SGHTA and CDR2 FQGNSA. V lost 5 bases, J lost 4 bases, and 11 bases lay in between. The CDR3 is made up of 13 amino acids. This chain's CDR3 is CASSEQGFYGYTF. CDR3 sequence (DNA): TGTGCCAGCAGCGAGCAGGGGTTCTATGGCTACACCTTC.

As DNA, the CDR3 is TGTGCCAGCAGGCGGGGGGACTACAATGAGCAGTTCTTC. The encoded protein is CASRRGDYNEQFF. The chain carries TRBV12-3 or TRBV12-4 and TRBJ2-1; 8 bases map to TRBD2. With 6 bases clipped from V and 3 bases from J, the junction kept 1 base outside the gene matches. The CDR3 is 13 amino acids.